Included here is one TCR beta chain sequence, with context. With 4 bases removed from V and 1 base from J, the gap between germline ends came to 13 bases. The length of the CDR3 is 14 residues. Germline V gene lookup returns CDR1 GTSNPN and CDR2 SVGIG (reference sequence). The entry originates in a study of blood T cell repertoires in COVID-19. About the research overall: The study drew acute and convalescent COVID-19 samples from the United States, Italy and Spain.

Assay: immunoSEQ multiplex PCR; the TCRdb copy retains only in-frame clones and omits some. The table has a few hundred thousand clones, less than 90% seen once. Sample: PBMCs or T cells enriched from blood (not recorded which). V and J are TRBV30 and TRBJ1-1; TRBD1 is a possible D gene (5 bases). The receptor's source is a woman between 25 and 40 years old who had recovered from COVID-19. The CDR3 sequence is CAWMSGIWNTEAFF. CDR3 coding DNA: TGTGCCTGGATGTCAGGGATTTGGAACACTGAAGCTTTCTTT.